The clone carrying this T cell receptor (beta chain) was recorded a few times. Deletions cut 0 bases from V and 0 bases from J, with 4 bases between. Germline assignment: CDR1 SGHRS and CDR2 YFSETQ. This CDR3 is built from 15 residues. The data originate from a study of read filtering for tumor transcriptome and immune sequencing. For the study at large: The cohort had over 16 men and 14 women aged about 47 to 80, mean about 70 years.

This library used about 400 ng RNA and molecular barcoded adaptors spanning alpha/delta and beta/gamma chains. One entry per CDR3 protein, called by TCRdb with MiXCR from the reads. The sample includes tens of thousands of distinct CDR3 sequences, 15% to 20% of them seen just once. Material: a population of CD138-negative cells sorted from bone marrow. The origin of this receptor is a donor over 35 with multiple myeloma. V is TRBV5-1 and J is TRBJ2-6; D unresolved. Here the CDR3 reads CASSLEASGANVLTF. For the CDR3, the DNA is TGCGCCAGCAGCTTGGAAGCCTCTGGGGCCAACGTCCTGACTTTC.